A selection of T cell receptor beta chains follows, all from one sample in a study of shared clonotypes between healthy human individuals. Some clones are missing from TCRdb's copy, which holds only in-frame ones; the method was immunoSEQ multiplex PCR. The sample yields some 630,000 clones, around 72% seen once. The sample comprised memory CD4+ T cells sorted from blood. The receptors here all came from a woman aged 30 to 39 in good health. CDR3s include the opening cysteine and the closing phenylalanine or tryptophan. The D gene is left open where the match is weak. Size tells how often a clone was seen (once, few, many) or the class of an expanded clone, and some rows leave it out.

>TRBJ2-2|TRBV11-3|-|-|14
CASSLHGSTGELFF
TGTGCCAGCAGCCTTCATGGGAGCACCGGGGAGCTGTTTTTT
>TRBJ2-7|TRBV2|TRBD2|once|14
CASIGLAGAGEQYF
TGTGCCAGCATTGGACTAGCGGGAGCGGGCGAGCAGTACTTC
>TRBJ2-7|TRBV7-2|-|-|13
CASSLNAAGEQYF
TGTGCCAGCAGCTTAAACGCAGCTGGGGAGCAGTACTTC
>TRBJ1-2|TRBV9|-|-|14
CASSVDYTNYGYTF
TGTGCCAGCAGCGTAGATTACACAAACTATGGCTACACCTTC
>TRBJ2-1|TRBV28|-|-|16
CASSSETASSYNEQFF
TGTGCCAGCAGTTCAGAGACCGCGAGCTCCTACAATGAGCAGTTCTTC
>TRBJ1-5|TRBV19|TRBD1|-|17
CASKNSGKGALLQPQHF
TGTGCCAGTAAAAACTCGGGGAAGGGGGCTCTTTTGCAGCCCCAGCATTTT
>TRBJ2-1|TRBV30|-|-|13
CAWRRGPYNEQFF
TGTGCCTGGAGAAGGGGACCCTACAATGAGCAGTTCTTC
>TRBJ2-2|TRBV6-5|TRBD1|-|15
CASSPQGANTGELFF
TGTGCCAGCAGTCCACAGGGGGCGAACACCGGGGAGCTGTTTTTT
>TRBJ2-7|TRBV5-1|-|-|15
CASSLASAETYEQYF
TGCGCCAGCAGCTTGGCTAGCGCTGAGACCTACGAGCAGTACTTC
>TRBJ2-2|TRBV7-6|-|-|17
CASSLEAWGRFTGELFF
TGTGCCAGCAGCTTAGAGGCCTGGGGGCGGTTCACCGGGGAGCTGTTTTTT
>TRBJ2-7|TRBV7-3|TRBD2|-|15
CASSPQLAGAHEQYF
TGTGCCAGCAGCCCACAACTAGCGGGAGCCCACGAGCAGTACTTC
>TRBJ2-7|TRBV18|TRBD2|many|15
CASSPRRELPYEQYF
TGTGCCAGCTCACCACGGCGGGAGCTTCCCTACGAGCAGTACTTC
>TRBJ2-7|TRBV27|TRBD1|-|16
CASSLSGTGLIYEQYF
TGTGCCAGCAGTTTATCTGGGACAGGGTTGATCTACGAGCAGTACTTC
>TRBJ1-5|TRBV28|-|few|16
CASILRGGSGNQPQHF
TGTGCCAGCATCCTCCGGGGGGGGAGCGGCAATCAGCCCCAGCATTTT
>TRBJ2-1|TRBV2|-|-|15
CASRQSFGDYNEQFF
TGTGCCAGCAGGCAAAGCTTTGGGGATTACAATGAGCAGTTCTTC
>TRBJ1-5|TRBV5-6|TRBD1|-|14
CASSLGQGAQPQHF
TGTGCCAGCAGCTTGGGACAGGGAGCACAGCCCCAGCATTTT
>TRBJ2-3|TRBV4-2|-|-|15
CASSQGLIITDTQYF
TGTGCCAGCAGCCAAGGACTAATTATCACAGATACGCAGTATTTT
>TRBJ1-2|TRBV7-2|TRBD1|-|12
CASSFGTGRSSF
TGTGCCAGCAGCTTCGGGACAGGGAGAAGTTCCTTC
>TRBJ1-5|TRBV14|-|many|13
CASSQARDQPQHF
TGTGCCAGCAGCCAAGCTCGGGACCAGCCCCAGCATTTT
>TRBJ2-1|TRBV4-1|TRBD2|few|19
CASSQGLAGFLTIYNEQFF
TGCGCCAGCAGCCAGGGTCTAGCGGGATTCCTGACGATATACAATGAGCAGTTCTTC
>TRBJ1-3|TRBV28|TRBD1|once|15
CASTQRGRLGNTIYF
TGTGCCAGCACACAAAGGGGGCGTCTTGGAAACACCATATATTTT
>TRBJ1-2|TRBV25-1|TRBD1|once|15
CASSELTGGNYGYTF
TGTGCCAGCAGTGAGTTGACAGGGGGCAACTATGGCTACACCTTC
>TRBJ1-5|TRBV11-2|-|-|17
CASSFGTVPGGGQPQHF
TGTGCCAGCAGCTTTGGGACTGTTCCAGGAGGTGGACAGCCCCAGCATTTT
>TRBJ2-1|TRBV19|-|few|14
CASRTPSSYNEQFF
TGTGCCAGTAGAACCCCCAGCTCCTACAATGAGCAGTTCTTC
>TRBJ2-7|TRBV15|-|-|16
CATSSGRLDRLREQYF
TGTGCCACCAGCAGTGGCCGTTTGGACCGCCTTCGCGAGCAGTACTTC
>TRBJ2-1|TRBV11-2|TRBD1|few|14
CASTPGQGYNEQFF
TGTGCCAGCACTCCGGGACAGGGGTACAATGAGCAGTTCTTC
>TRBJ2-7|TRBV5-1|TRBD2|-|15
CASSRGGSGNYEQYF
TGCGCCAGCTCCCGTGGGGGTAGCGGGAACTACGAGCAGTACTTC
>TRBJ2-2|TRBV6-1|-|-|13
CASQTVNTGELFF
TGTGCCTCACAGACGGTGAACACCGGGGAGCTGTTTTTT
>TRBJ1-2|TRBV14|-|-|15
CASSPRPEGGYGYTF
TGTGCCAGCAGCCCGCGGCCCGAAGGGGGATATGGCTACACCTTC
>TRBJ2-7|TRBV28|TRBD1|-|16
CASSLARDRSPYEQYF
TGTGCCAGCAGTTTGGCCCGGGACAGGAGTCCCTACGAGCAGTACTTC
>TRBJ2-2|TRBV5-1|TRBD1|-|14
CASSLTGGNGELFF
TGCGCCAGCAGCTTGACAGGGGGTAACGGGGAGCTGTTTTTT
>TRBJ2-3|TRBV19|TRBD2|-|14
CASSVTSGANTQYF
TGTGCCAGTAGTGTCACTAGCGGAGCGAATACGCAGTATTTT
>TRBJ2-1|TRBV5-1|-|once|14
CASSRATQTDEQFF
TGCGCCAGCAGCCGAGCGACCCAGACGGATGAGCAGTTCTTC
>TRBJ2-7|TRBV5-1|-|-|16
CASSARPGLSSYEQYF
TGCGCCAGCAGCGCAAGACCGGGACTGAGCTCCTACGAGCAGTACTTC
>TRBJ2-7|TRBV5-4|TRBD1|once|14
CASSRGTGHYEQYF
TGTGCCAGCAGTCGGGGGACAGGGCACTACGAGCAGTACTTC
>TRBJ2-3|TRBV14|-|-|15
CASSQLLSGSDTQYF
TGTGCCAGCAGCCAACTGTTGTCAGGTTCAGATACGCAGTATTTT
>TRBJ2-1|TRBV5-1|-|-|14
CASSSGKMRNEQFF
TGCGCCAGCAGCTCCGGGAAGATGCGCAATGAGCAGTTCTTC
>TRBJ1-2|TRBV2|TRBD1|-|14
CASSELLGGFGYTF
TGTGCCAGCAGTGAACTATTAGGGGGCTTTGGCTACACCTTC
>TRBJ2-5|TRBV2|TRBD2|many|15
CASSELAGGQKTQYF
TGTGCCAGCAGTGAACTAGCGGGAGGGCAGAAGACCCAGTACTTC
>TRBJ2-7|TRBV4-1|-|-|15
CASSQVGDPVGEQYF
TGCGCCAGCAGCCAAGTAGGCGACCCGGTGGGCGAGCAGTACTTC
>TRBJ1-5|TRBV5-1|-|-|15
CASSLGGPSNQPQHF
TGCGCCAGCAGCTTGGGTGGCCCTAGCAATCAGCCCCAGCATTTT
>TRBJ2-6|TRBV7-9|-|once|15
CASSLGGAGANVLTF
TGTGCCAGCAGCTTAGGTGGCGCTGGGGCCAACGTCCTGACTTTC
>TRBJ2-3|TRBV5-8|TRBD2|-|19
CASSLARAGLASSTDTQYF
TGTGCCAGCAGCTTGGCCAGGGCGGGACTAGCGAGTAGCACAGATACGCAGTATTTT
>TRBJ1-5|TRBV2|-|once|15
CASSEEGVSNQPQHF
TGTGCCAGCAGTGAAGAGGGTGTAAGCAATCAGCCCCAGCATTTT
>TRBJ2-5|TRBV2|TRBD2|-|15
CASTRLAGERMTQYF
TGTGCCAGCACCCGACTAGCGGGAGAGCGAATGACCCAGTACTTC
>TRBJ2-7|TRBV28|-|-|16
CASSPGWPSSSYEQYF
TGTGCCAGCAGCCCCGGGTGGCCATCGAGCTCCTACGAGCAGTACTTC
>TRBJ2-7|TRBV27|TRBD1|-|15
CASSLTGQASYEQYF
TGTGCCAGCAGTTTAACGGGACAGGCGTCCTACGAGCAGTACTTC